This T cell receptor beta chain was documented in a study of blood T cell repertoires in COVID-19. In the study overall: Nucleic acid was either cDNA or gDNA, and it came from T cells, B-cell-depleted T cells, or PBMCs.

In the source study's methods: Estimates of nucleated cell counts were drawn from the amplification of reference gene primers. The method was immunoSEQ multiplex PCR; TCRdb's version includes in-frame clones alone and lacks a portion of them. V, J and clone size reflect that table, while D and trimming were determined from the DNA. The sample includes over 150,000 clones, 70% to 90% of them seen just once. Germline V lookup: CDR1 SGHVS, CDR2 FQNEAQ. V was clipped by 5 bases and J by 13 bases; unmatched bases: 13. The CDR3 sequence is 13 residues long. The chain carries TRBV7-8 and TRBJ2-7; 8 bases line up with TRBD2. Sequences were obtained from peripheral blood. The source of this sequence is a man aged 50 to 60 with active or convalescent COVID-19. CDR3 DNA: TGTGCCAGCAGCCCCCCCGGGGGGGGCGCTTGTTACTTC. It yields the protein CASSPPGGGACYF. The full variable domain, in which reference TRBV7-8 and TRBJ2-7 provide the parts outside the CDR3, is GAGVSQSPRYKVAKRGQDVALRCDPISGHVSLFWYQQALGQGPEFLTYFQNEAQLDKSGLPSDRFFAERPEGSVSTLKIQRTQQEDSAVYLCASSPPGGGACYFGPGTRLTVT.